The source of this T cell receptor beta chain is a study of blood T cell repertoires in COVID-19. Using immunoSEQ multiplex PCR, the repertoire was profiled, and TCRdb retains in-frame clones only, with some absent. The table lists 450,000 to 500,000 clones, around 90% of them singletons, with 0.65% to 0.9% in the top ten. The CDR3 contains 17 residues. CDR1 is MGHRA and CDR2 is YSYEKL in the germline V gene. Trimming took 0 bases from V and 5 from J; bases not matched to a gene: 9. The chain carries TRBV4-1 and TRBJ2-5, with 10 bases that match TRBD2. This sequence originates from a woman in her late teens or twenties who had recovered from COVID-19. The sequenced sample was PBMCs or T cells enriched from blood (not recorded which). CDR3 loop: CASSQEASGGHGETQYF. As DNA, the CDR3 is TGCGCCAGCAGCCAAGAGGCTAGCGGGGGCCATGGGGAGACCCAGTACTTC.